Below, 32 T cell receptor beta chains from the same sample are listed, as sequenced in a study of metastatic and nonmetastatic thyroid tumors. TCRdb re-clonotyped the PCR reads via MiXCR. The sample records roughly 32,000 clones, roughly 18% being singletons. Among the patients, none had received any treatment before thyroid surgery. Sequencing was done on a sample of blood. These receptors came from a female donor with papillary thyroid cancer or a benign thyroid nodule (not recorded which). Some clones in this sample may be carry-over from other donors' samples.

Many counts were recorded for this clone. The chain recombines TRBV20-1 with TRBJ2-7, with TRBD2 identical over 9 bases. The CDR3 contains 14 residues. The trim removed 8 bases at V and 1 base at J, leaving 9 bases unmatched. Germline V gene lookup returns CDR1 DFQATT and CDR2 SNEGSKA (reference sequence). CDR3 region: CSLRKRGESYEQYF. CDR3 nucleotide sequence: TGCAGTCTCAGAAAGCGGGGGGAATCCTACGAGCAGTACTTC.

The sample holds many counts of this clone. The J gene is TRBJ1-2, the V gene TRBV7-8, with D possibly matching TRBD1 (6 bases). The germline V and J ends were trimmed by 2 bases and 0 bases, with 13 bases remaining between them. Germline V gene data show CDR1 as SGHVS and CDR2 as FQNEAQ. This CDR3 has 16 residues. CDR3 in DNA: TGTGCCAGCAGCTTACAGGGGCGCTTTTCTAACTATGGCTACACCTTC. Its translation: CASSLQGRFSNYGYTF.

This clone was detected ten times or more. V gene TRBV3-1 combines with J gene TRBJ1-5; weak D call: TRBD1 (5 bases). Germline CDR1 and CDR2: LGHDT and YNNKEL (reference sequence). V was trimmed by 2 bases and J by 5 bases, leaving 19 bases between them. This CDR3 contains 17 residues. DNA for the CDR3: TGTGCCAGCAGCCAAAGAGGGGAGGGACTCATCGATCAGCCCCAGCATTTT. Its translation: CASSQRGEGLIDQPQHF.

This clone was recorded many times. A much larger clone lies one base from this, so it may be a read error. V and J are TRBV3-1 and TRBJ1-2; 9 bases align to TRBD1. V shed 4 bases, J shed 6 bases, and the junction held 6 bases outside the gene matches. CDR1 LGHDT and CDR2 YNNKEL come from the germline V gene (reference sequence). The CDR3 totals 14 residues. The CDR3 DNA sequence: TGTGCCAGCAGCCGGGACAGGGTAGACCATGGCTACACCTTC. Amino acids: CASSRDRVDHGYTF.

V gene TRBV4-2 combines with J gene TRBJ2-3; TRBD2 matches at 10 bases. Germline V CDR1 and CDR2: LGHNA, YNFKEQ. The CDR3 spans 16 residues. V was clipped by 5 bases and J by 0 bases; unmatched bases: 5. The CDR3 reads CASSTLAGGSTDTQYF. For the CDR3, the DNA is TGTGCCAGCAGCACCTTAGCGGGGGGTAGCACAGATACGCAGTATTTT.

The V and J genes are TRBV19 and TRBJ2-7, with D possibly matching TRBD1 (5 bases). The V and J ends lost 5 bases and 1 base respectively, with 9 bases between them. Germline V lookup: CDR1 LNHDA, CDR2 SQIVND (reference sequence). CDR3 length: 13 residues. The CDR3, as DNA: TGTGCCAGTAGTCCAGGGCTTTCCTACGAGCAGTACTTC. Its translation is CASSPGLSYEQYF.

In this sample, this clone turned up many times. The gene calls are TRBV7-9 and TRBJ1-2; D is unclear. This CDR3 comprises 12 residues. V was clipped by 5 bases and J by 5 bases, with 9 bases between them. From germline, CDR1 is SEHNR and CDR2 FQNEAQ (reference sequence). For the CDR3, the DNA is TGTGCCAGCAGCCCCTTCGGGTATGGCTACACCTTC. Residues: CASSPFGYGYTF. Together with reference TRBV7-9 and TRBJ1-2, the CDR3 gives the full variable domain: DTGVSQNPRHKITKRGQNVTFRCDPISEHNRLYWYRQTLGQGPEFLTYFQNEAQLEKSRLLSDRFSAERPKGSFSTLEIQRTEQGDSAMYLCASSPFGYGYTFGSGTRLTVV.

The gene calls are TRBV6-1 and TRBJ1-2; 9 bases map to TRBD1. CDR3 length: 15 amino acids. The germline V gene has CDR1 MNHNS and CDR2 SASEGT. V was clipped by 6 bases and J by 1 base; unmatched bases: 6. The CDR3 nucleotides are TGTGCCAGCAGACGAAAGGGACAGGGTAACTATGGCTACACCTTC. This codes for CASRRKGQGNYGYTF.

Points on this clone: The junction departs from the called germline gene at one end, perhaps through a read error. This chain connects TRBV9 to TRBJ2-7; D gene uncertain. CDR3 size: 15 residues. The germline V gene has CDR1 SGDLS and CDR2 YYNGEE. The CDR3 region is CPSSAEVGLSYEQYF. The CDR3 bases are TGTCCCAGCAGCGCCGAAGTCGGCCTCTCCTACGAGCAGTACTTC.

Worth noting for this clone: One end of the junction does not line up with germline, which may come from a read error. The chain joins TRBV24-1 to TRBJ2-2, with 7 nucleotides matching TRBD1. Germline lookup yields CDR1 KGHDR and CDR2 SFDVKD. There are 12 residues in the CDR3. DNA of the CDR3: TGTACCACCAGTGACAGGGCCCGGGAGCTGTTTTTT. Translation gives CTTSDRARELFF.

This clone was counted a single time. The CDR3 nucleotides are TGTGCCAGCAGCTTAGGAGGGGGGCTATTCTACGAGCAGTACTTC. This translates into CASSLGGGLFYEQYF. This chain uses TRBV7-2 with TRBJ2-7; D may be TRBD1 or TRBD2 (6 bases each). In germline, CDR1 is SGHTA, CDR2 FQGNSA. There are 15 residues in the CDR3. The V and J ends lost 1 base and 3 bases respectively, with 13 bases between them. The full variable domain, its missing parts supplied by reference TRBV7-2 and TRBJ2-7, is GAGVSQSPSNKVTEKGKDVELRCDPISGHTALYWYRQSLGQGLEFLIYFQGNSAPDKSGLPSDRFSAERTGGSVSTLTIQRTQQEDSAVYLCASSLGGGLFYEQYFGPGTRLTVT.

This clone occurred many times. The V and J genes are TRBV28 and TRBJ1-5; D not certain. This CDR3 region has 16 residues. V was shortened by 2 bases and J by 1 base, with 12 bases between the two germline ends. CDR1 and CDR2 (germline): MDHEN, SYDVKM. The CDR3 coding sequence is TGTGCCAGCAGTTTAGAGTCACAGAGGAGCAATCAGCCCCAGCATTTT. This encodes CASSLESQRSNQPQHF.

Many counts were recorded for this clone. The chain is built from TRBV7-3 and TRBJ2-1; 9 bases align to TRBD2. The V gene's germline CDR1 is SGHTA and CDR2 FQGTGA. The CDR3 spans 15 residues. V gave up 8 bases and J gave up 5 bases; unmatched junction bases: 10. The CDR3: CASGPASGADNEQFF. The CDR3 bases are TGTGCCAGCGGCCCGGCTAGCGGGGCCGACAATGAGCAGTTCTTC.

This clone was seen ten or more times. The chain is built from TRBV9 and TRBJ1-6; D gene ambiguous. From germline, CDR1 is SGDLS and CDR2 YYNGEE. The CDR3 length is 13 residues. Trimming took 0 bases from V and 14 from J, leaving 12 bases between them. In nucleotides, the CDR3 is TGTGCCAGCAGCGTAGACGGAGGGTCGTCCCTCCACTTT. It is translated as CASSVDGGSSLHF.

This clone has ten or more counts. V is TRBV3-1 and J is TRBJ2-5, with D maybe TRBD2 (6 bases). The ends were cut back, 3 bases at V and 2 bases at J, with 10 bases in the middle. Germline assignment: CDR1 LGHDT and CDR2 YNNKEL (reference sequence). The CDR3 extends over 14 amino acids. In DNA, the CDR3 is TGTGCCAGCAGCCAGCGGAGCGGGCAAGAGACCCAGTACTTC. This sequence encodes CASSQRSGQETQYF.

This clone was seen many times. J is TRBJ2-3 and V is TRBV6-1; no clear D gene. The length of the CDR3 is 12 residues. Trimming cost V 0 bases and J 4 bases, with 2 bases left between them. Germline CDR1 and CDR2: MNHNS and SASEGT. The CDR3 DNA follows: TGTGCCAGCAGTGAAGCGCCAGATACGCAGTATTTT. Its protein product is CASSEAPDTQYF.

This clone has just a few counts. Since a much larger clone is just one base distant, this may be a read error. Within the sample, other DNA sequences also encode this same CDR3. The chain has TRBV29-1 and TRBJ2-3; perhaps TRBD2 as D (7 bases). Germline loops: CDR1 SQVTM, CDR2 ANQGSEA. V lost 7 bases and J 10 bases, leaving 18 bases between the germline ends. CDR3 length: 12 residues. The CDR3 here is CSGGGHGDAQYF. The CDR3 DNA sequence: TGCAGCGGGGGGGGGCATGGTGACGCGCAGTATTTT.

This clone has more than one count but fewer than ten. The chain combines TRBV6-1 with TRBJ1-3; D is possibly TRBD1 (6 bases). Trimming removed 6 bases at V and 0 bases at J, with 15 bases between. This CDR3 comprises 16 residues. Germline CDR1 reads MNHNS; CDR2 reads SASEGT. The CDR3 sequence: CASSPNGGASGNTIYF. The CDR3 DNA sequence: TGTGCCAGCAGCCCGAACGGGGGCGCCTCTGGAAACACCATATATTTT.

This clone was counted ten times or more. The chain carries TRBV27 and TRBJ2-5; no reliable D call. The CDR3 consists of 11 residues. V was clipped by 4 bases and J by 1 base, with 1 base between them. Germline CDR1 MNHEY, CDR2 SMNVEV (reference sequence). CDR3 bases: TGTGCCAGCAGTTCCCAAGAGACCCAGTACTTC. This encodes CASSSQETQYF.

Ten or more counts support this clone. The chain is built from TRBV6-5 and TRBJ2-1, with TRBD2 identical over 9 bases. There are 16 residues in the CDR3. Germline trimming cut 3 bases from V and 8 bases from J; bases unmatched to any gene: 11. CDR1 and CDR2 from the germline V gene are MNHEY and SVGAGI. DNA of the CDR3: TGTGCCAGCAGTTATCCGCGGGAGGGGTATGGGGATGAGCAGTTCTTC. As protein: CASSYPREGYGDEQFF.

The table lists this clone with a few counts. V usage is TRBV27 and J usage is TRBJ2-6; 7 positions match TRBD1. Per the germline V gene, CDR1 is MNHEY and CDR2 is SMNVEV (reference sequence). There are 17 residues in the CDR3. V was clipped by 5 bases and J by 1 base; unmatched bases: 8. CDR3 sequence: CASSGGTALSGANVLTF. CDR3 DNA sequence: TGTGCCAGCAGTGGTGGGACAGCTCTGTCTGGGGCCAACGTCCTGACTTTC. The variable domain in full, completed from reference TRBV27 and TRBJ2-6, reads EAQVTQNPRYLITVTGKKLTVTCSQNMNHEYMSWYRQDPGLGLRQIYYSMNVEVTDKGDVPEGYKVSRKEKRNFPLILESPSPNQTSLYFCASSGGTALSGANVLTFGAGSRLTVL.

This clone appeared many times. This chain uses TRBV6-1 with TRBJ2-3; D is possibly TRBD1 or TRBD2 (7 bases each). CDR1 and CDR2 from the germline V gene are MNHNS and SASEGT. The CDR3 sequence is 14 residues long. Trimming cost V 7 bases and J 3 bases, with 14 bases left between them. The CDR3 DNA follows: TGTGCCAGCACCAGGGGGGGAGTAACAGATACGCAGTATTTT. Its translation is CASTRGGVTDTQYF.

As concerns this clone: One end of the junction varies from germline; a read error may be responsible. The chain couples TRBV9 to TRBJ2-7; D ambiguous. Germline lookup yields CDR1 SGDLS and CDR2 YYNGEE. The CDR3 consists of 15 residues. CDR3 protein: CASRVGGQVTYEQYF. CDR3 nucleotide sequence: TGTGCCAGCAGAGTAGGTGGGCAGGTAACATACGAGCAGTACTTC.

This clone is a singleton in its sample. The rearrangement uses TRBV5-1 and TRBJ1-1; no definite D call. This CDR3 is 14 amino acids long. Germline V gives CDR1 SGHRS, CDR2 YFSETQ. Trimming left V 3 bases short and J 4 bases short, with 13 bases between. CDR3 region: CASSWDDRGTEAFF. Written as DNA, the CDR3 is TGCGCCAGCAGCTGGGATGATAGAGGCACTGAAGCTTTCTTT.

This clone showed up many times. The CDR3 sequence is CASSQERAETQYF. Written as DNA, the CDR3 is TGTGCCAGCAGTCAGGAAAGGGCAGAGACCCAGTACTTC. The V and J genes are TRBV6-1 and TRBJ2-5, with unresolved D. V dropped 5 bases and J dropped 4 bases, with 11 bases sitting between them. CDR3 size: 13 residues. In germline, CDR1 is MNHNS, CDR2 SASEGT.

The CDR3 DNA reads TGTGCCAGCAGCCAAGCCCTCATGGAGGAGCAGTACTTC. Its translation: CASSQALMEEQYF. The V and J genes are TRBV3-1 and TRBJ2-7; no clear D gene. This CDR3 spans 13 amino acids. The germline CDR1 and CDR2 sequences are LGHDT and YNNKEL (reference sequence). Trimming stripped 1 base from V and 7 bases from J, with 11 bases between.

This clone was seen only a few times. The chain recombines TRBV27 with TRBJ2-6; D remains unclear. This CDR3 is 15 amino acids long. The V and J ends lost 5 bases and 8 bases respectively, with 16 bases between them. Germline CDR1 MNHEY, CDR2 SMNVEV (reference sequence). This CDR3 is CASSPVFSVTNVLTF. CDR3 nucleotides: TGTGCCAGCAGTCCAGTCTTCTCTGTGACCAACGTCCTGACTTTC.

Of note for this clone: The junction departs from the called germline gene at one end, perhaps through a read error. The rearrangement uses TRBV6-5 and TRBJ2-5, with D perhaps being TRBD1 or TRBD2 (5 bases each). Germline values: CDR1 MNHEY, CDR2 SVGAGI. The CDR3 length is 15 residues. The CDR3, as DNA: TGTGCCAGCAGTTACCCGAGGGGACCCCAAGATACCCAGTACTTC. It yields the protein CASSYPRGPQDTQYF.

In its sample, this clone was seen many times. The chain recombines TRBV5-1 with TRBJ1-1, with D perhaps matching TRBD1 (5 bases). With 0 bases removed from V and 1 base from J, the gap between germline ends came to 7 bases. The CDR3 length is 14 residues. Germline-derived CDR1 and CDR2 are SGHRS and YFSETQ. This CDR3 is CASSLGDGNTEAFF. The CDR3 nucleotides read TGCGCCAGCAGCTTGGGGGACGGGAACACTGAAGCTTTCTTT.

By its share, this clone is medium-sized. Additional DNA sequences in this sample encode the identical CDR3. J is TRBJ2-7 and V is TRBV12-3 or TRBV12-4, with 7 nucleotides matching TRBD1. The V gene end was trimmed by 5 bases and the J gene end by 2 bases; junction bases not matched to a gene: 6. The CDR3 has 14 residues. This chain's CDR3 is CASSIDRAPYEQYF. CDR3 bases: TGTGCCAGCAGTATCGACAGGGCGCCCTACGAGCAGTACTTC.

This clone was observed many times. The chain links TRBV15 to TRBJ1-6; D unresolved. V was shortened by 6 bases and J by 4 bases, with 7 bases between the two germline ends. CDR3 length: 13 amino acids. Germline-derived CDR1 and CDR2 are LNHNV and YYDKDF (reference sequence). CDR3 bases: TGTGCCACCAGAGGCGAATATAATTCACCCCTCCACTTT. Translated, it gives CATRGEYNSPLHF.

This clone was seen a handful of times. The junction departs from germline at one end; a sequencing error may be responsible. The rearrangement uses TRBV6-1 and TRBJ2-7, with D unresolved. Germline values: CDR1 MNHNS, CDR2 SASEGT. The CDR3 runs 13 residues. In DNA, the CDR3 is TGTGCCAGCAGCCCCGGTGGGTCCTACGGGCAGTACTTT. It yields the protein CASSPGGSYGQYF.